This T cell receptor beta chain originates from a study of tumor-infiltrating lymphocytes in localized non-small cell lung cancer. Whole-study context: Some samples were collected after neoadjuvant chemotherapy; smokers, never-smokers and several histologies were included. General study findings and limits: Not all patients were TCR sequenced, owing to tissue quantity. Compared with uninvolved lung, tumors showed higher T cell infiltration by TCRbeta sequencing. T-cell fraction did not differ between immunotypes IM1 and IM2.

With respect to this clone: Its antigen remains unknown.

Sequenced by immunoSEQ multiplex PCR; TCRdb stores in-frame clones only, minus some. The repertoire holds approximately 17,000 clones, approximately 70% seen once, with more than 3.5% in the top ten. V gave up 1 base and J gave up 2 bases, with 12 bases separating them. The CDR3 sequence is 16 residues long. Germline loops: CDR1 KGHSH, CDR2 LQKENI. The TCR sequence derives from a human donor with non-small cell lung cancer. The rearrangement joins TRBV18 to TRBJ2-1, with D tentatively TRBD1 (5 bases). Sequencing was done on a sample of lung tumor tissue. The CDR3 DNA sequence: TGTGCCAGCTCACCACTGGTTGGGGCTACCTACAATGAGCAGTTCTTC. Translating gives CASSPLVGATYNEQFF.